Below, 3 T cell receptor beta chains from the same sample are listed, as sequenced in a study of T cells in localized non-small cell lung cancer. Repertoires were generated with immunoSEQ multiplex PCR, while TCRdb's copy carries only in-frame clones and drops some. This table holds 20,000 to 30,000 clones, about 86% found once. Here the sequenced sample was peripheral blood, taken before any cancer treatment. The receptors here all came from a female donor of 60 years or more with stage I lung adenocarcinoma.

This clone showed up just once. The J gene is TRBJ1-5, the V gene TRBV5-8; D uncertain. Germline values: CDR1 SGHTS, CDR2 YDEGEE. The CDR3 contains 12 residues. V was trimmed by 2 bases and J by 4 bases, leaving 4 bases between them. The DNA of the CDR3 is TGTGCCAGCAGCTTAGTGAATCAGCCCCAGCATTTT. Protein: CASSLVNQPQHF.

The chain combines TRBV18 with TRBJ1-3, with D perhaps matching TRBD1 (5 bases). Germline V gene sequence: CDR1 KGHSH, CDR2 LQKENI. The V and J ends lost 4 bases and 4 bases respectively, with 8 bases between them. CDR3 size: 13 residues. This CDR3 reads CASSQTDGNTIYF. The CDR3 coding sequence is TGTGCCAGCTCACAGACAGACGGAAACACCATATATTTT. Together with reference TRBV18 and TRBJ1-3, the CDR3 gives the full variable domain: NAGVMQNPRHLVRRRGQEARLRCSPMKGHSHVYWYRQLPEEGLKFMVYLQKENIIDESGMPKERFSAEFPKEGPSILRIQQVVRGDSAAYFCASSQTDGNTIYFGEGSWLTVV.

This rearrangement joins TRBV7-6 to TRBJ2-1, with TRBD2 as a possible D gene (5 bases). The ends were cut back, 2 bases at V and 4 bases at J, with 15 bases in the middle. The V gene's germline CDR1 is SGHVS and CDR2 FNYEAQ. CDR3 length: 16 amino acids. The CDR3 reads CASSLIESGLYNEQFF. Written as DNA, the CDR3 is TGTGCCAGCAGCTTAATCGAAAGCGGTTTGTACAATGAGCAGTTCTTC.